A single sample is the source of the 10 T cell receptor beta chains below, sequenced in a study of T cells in Graves' hyperthyroidism and ophthalmopathy. RNA transcripts served as the template for amplifying TCR beta CDR3 regions. The HTBI set primed first-round TCR CDR3 RT-PCR. TCRdb used MiXCR to reprocess the multiplex PCR reads, holding one entry per CDR3 protein. Found here are 410,000 or so distinct CDR3 sequences, roughly 14% of them singletons; the top ten hold about 13%. Sequenced material: blood. The receptors were sampled from a man between 18 and 29 years old with Graves' ophthalmopathy.

In DNA, the CDR3 is TGTGCCAGCAGCGTAACTGGGACGCAACAAGAGACCCAGTACTTC. It yields the protein CASSVTGTQQETQYF. The chain employs TRBV9 and TRBJ2-5; D tentatively reads TRBD1 or TRBD2 (5 bases each). CDR1 and CDR2 from the germline V gene are SGDLS and YYNGEE. Trimming took 1 base from V and 2 from J, leaving 12 bases between them. This CDR3 region has 15 residues.

This clonotype was seen many times. The chain joins TRBV30 to TRBJ1-2; D remains ambiguous. Trimming took 1 base from V and 2 from J, leaving 14 bases between them. CDR1 and CDR2 from the germline V gene are GTSNPN and SVGIG (reference sequence). The CDR3 covers 15 residues. Here the CDR3 reads CAWSALRTVNYGYTF. DNA for the CDR3: TGTGCCTGGAGTGCCCTAAGGACGGTGAACTATGGCTACACCTTC.

The chain is built from TRBV11-3 and TRBJ2-1; D perhaps matches TRBD2 (6 bases). The ends were cut back, 10 bases at V and 3 bases at J, with 7 bases in the middle. Germline lookup yields CDR1 SGHNT and CDR2 YENEEA. The CDR3 has 11 amino acids. As DNA, the CDR3 is TGTGCCACGGGGGTCTACAATGAGCAGTTCTTC. Its protein is CATGVYNEQFF.

This clonotype was detected only a few times. The V and J genes are TRBV6-2 or TRBV6-3 and TRBJ2-3; D tentatively fits TRBD1 or TRBD2 (5 bases each). The CDR3 is 15 amino acids. Trimming left V 6 bases short and J 5 bases short, with 18 bases between. Germline V gene lookup returns CDR1 MNHEY and CDR2 SVGEGT. CDR3 coding DNA: TGTGCCAGCAGCCCGGGGCGAACAAGGGGAGATACGCAGTATTTT. It codes for CASSPGRTRGDTQYF.

This clonotype occurred a few times. The chain combines TRBV19 with TRBJ2-1; 11 bases match TRBD2. The CDR3 spans 15 residues. The trim removed 3 bases at V and 10 bases at J, leaving 8 bases unmatched. Germline V gene sequence: CDR1 LNHDA, CDR2 SQIVND (reference sequence). The CDR3 reads CASSIYLAGGGEQFF. The CDR3 DNA reads as TGTGCCAGTAGTATCTACCTAGCGGGAGGCGGGGAGCAGTTCTTC. The full variable domain, its missing parts supplied by reference TRBV19 and TRBJ2-1, is DGGITQSPKYLFRKEGQNVTLSCEQNLNHDAMYWYRQDPGQGLRLIYYSQIVNDFQKGDIAEGYSVSREKKESFPLTVTSAQKNPTAFYLCASSIYLAGGGEQFFGPGTRLTVL.

This clonotype was detected ten times or more. This chain links TRBV12-3 or TRBV12-4 with TRBJ2-5; TRBD2 aligns across 7 bases. Trimming took 3 bases from V and 5 from J; bases not matched to a gene: 9. CDR3 length equals 15 residues. The CDR3 DNA reads as TGTGCCAGCAGTTTGGGGCCAGCGGGGTCGGAGACCCAGTACTTC. This gives the protein CASSLGPAGSETQYF.

Many counts were recorded for this clonotype. The chain links TRBV27 to TRBJ1-6, with 10 bases matching TRBD1. V was pared by 2 bases and J by 9 bases, with 4 bases of the junction left unmatched. This CDR3 contains 15 residues. The germline V gene has CDR1 MNHEY and CDR2 SMNVEV (reference sequence). CDR3: CASSLIGTGASPLHF. The CDR3 bases are TGTGCCAGCAGTTTAATCGGGACAGGGGCTTCACCCCTCCACTTT.

This clonotype was detected ten times or more. The chain couples TRBV15 to TRBJ2-1; 9 positions match TRBD2. The CDR3 has 15 residues. V trimming: 1 base; J trimming: 9 bases; junction bases outside the gene matches: 7. Germline V CDR1 and CDR2: LNHNV, YYDKDF (reference sequence). The CDR3 DNA follows: TGTGCCACCAGCAGAGTAGCGGGAGAGTGGAGTGAGCAGTTCTTC. This encodes CATSRVAGEWSEQFF.

This clonotype was recorded at least ten times. The rearrangement joins TRBV7-9 to TRBJ1-2, with D unclear. In germline, CDR1 is SEHNR, CDR2 FQNEAQ (reference sequence). Between the trimmed V and J ends, which lost 7 bases and 6 bases, there was a span of 15 bases. There are 13 residues in the CDR3. CDR3 region: CASTKPPGHGYTF. As DNA, the CDR3 is TGTGCCAGCACCAAACCGCCCGGCCATGGCTACACCTTC. Full variable domain (missing parts from reference TRBV7-9 and TRBJ1-2): DTGVSQNPRHKITKRGQNVTFRCDPISEHNRLYWYRQTLGQGPEFLTYFQNEAQLEKSRLLSDRFSAERPKGSFSTLEIQRTEQGDSAMYLCASTKPPGHGYTFGSGTRLTVV.

In this sample, this clonotype turned up many times. The V and J genes are TRBV6-1 and TRBJ2-5; 8 bases line up with TRBD2. The CDR3 spans 14 residues. The V gene's germline CDR1 is MNHNS and CDR2 SASEGT. Trimming at V came to 6 bases and at J to 1 base, leaving 4 bases not matched to a gene. The CDR3 reads CASSTGTSQETQYF. CDR3 coding DNA: TGTGCCAGCAGCACCGGGACTAGCCAAGAGACCCAGTACTTC.